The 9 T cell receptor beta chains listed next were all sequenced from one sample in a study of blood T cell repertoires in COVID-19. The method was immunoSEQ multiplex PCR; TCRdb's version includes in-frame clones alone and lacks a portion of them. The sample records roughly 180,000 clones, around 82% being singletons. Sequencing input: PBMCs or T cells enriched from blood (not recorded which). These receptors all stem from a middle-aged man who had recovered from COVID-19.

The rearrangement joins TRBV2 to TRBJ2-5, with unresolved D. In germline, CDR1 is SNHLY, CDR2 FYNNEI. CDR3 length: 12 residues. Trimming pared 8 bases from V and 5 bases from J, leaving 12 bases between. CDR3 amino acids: CASGQVEETQYF. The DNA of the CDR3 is TGTGCCAGCGGTCAGGTAGAGGAGACCCAGTACTTC.

The CDR3 coding sequence is TGCGCCAGCAGCTCAAATATGCGCGCTGAAGCTTTCTTT. Its protein is CASSSNMRAEAFF. The rearrangement links TRBV5-1 to TRBJ1-1; D is ambiguous. Trimming removed 3 bases at V and 6 bases at J, with 12 bases between. The germline V gene has CDR1 SGHRS and CDR2 YFSETQ. There are 13 residues in the CDR3.

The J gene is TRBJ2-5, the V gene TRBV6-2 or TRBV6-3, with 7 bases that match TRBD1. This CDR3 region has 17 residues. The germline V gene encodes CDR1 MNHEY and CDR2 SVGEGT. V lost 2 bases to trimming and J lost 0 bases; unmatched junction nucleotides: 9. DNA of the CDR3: TGTGCCAGCAGTTACCCGACAGGGAAGGGGCACCAAGAGACCCAGTACTTC. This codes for CASSYPTGKGHQETQYF.

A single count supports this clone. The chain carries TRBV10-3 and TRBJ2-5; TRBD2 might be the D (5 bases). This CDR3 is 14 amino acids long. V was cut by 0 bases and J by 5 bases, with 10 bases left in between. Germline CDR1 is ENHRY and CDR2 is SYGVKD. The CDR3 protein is CAISESRVGETQYF. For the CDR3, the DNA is TGTGCCATCAGTGAGTCGAGGGTTGGGGAGACCCAGTACTTC.

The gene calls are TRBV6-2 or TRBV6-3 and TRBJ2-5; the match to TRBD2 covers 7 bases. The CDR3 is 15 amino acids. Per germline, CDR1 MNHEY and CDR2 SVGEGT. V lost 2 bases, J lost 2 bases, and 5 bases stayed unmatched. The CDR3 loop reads CASSYPGLPQETQYF. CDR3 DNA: TGTGCCAGCAGTTACCCGGGACTACCTCAAGAGACCCAGTACTTC.

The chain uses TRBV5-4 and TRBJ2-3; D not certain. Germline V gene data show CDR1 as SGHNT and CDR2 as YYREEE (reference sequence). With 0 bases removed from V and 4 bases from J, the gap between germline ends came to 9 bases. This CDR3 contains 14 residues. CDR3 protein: CASSLDQVSDTQYF. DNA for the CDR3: TGTGCCAGCAGCTTGGACCAGGTTTCAGATACGCAGTATTTT. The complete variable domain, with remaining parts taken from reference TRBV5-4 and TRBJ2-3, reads ETGVTQSPTHLIKTRGQQVTLRCSSQSGHNTVSWYQQALGQGPQFIFQYYREEENGRGNFPPRFSGLQFPNYSSELNVNALELDDSALYLCASSLDQVSDTQYFGPGTRLTVL.

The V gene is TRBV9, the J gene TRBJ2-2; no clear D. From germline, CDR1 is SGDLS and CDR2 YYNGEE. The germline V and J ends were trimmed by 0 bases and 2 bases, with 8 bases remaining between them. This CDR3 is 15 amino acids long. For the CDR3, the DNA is TGTGCCAGCAGCGTAGGGCCGCATAACACCGGGGAGCTGTTTTTT. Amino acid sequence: CASSVGPHNTGELFF. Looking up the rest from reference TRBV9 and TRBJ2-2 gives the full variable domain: DSGVTQTPKHLITATGQRVTLRCSPRSGDLSVYWYQQSLDQGLQFLIQYYNGEERAKGNILERFSAQQFPDLHSELNLSSLELGDSALYFCASSVGPHNTGELFFGEGSRLTVL.

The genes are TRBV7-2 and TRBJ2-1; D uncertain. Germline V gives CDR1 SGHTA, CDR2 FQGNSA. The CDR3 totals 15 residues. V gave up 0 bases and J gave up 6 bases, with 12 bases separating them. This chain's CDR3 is CASSLALLVANEQFF. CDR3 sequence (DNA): TGTGCCAGCAGCTTAGCGCTGTTGGTGGCCAATGAGCAGTTCTTC.

This CDR3 is CASRVTIRTEAFF. The CDR3 nucleotides read TGTGCCAGCAGGGTAACAATTCGCACTGAAGCTTTCTTT. The chain has TRBV21-1 and TRBJ1-1; the table's TRBD1 call for D was not verified on the DNA. TRBV21-1 is reported as a pseudogene. CDR3 length equals 13 residues.